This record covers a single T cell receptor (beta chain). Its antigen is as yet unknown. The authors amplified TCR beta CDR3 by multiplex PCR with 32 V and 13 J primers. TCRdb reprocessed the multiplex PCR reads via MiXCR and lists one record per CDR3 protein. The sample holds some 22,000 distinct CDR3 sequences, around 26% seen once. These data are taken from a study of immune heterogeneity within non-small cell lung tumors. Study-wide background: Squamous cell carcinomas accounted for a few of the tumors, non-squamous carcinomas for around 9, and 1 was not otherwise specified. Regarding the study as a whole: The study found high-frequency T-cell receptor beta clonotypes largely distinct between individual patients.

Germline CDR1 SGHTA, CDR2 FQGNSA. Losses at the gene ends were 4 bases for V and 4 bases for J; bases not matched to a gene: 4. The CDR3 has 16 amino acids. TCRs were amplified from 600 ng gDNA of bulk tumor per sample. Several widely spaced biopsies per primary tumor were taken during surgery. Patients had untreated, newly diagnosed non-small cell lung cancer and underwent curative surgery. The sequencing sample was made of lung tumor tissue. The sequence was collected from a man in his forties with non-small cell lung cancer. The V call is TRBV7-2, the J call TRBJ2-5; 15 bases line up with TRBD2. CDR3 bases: TGTGCCAGCAGCTCGGGACTAGCGGGAGGTCGAGAGACCCAGTACTTC. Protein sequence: CASSSGLAGGRETQYF.